The TCR beta chain under discussion was sequenced for a study of graft-versus-host responses after intestinal transplantation. Study-level information: Anti-thymocyte globulin was used for induction in all recipients, who then took tacrolimus and steroids for approximately 3 years. General study findings and limits: Allografts carried high graft-versus-host to host-versus-graft clonal ratios in patients having graft-donor T cell macrochimerism. Detection of GvH clones occurred in recipient marrow, and some had their first appearance in ileum or blood. After transplant, early declines in HvG clones were associated with peak levels of circulating GvH clones.

TCRdb's copy holds only in-frame clones and misses some; the assay was immunoSEQ multiplex PCR. This repertoire shows 85,000 to 90,000 clones, around 90% found once; its top ten account for approximately 0.32%. With respect to this clone: What it recognizes is unknown.

V lost 7 bases and J lost 4; bases outside the gene matches: 15. The CDR3 length is 15 residues. From germline, CDR1 is SQVTM and CDR2 ANQGSEA. The TCR sequence derives from a human donor who was the organ donor for an intestinal transplant. The chain has TRBV29-1 and TRBJ1-2; 7 nucleotides agree with TRBD1. The source was unstimulated CD4+ T cells sorted from spleen or lymph node cells, collected before transplant. The DNA of the CDR3 is TGCAGCGCGCCCTCTATCTCGACAGGGCCCTATGGCTACACCTTC. Residues: CSAPSISTGPYGYTF.